Detailed here is one T cell receptor (beta chain). The data were obtained in a study of blood T cell repertoires in COVID-19. Whole-study context: Some COVID-19 samples were acute and others convalescent; all came from the United States, Italy and Spain. T cells, B-cell-depleted T cells, or PBMCs supplied cDNA or gDNA.

Original processing methods: Reference gene primer amplification gave nucleated cell count estimates. Profiled with immunoSEQ multiplex PCR; TCRdb holds only in-frame clones, not every one. The DNA gave D and trimming, while V, J and clone size come from that table. This repertoire shows some 180,000 clones, about 79% found once; its top ten account for less than 15%. J was trimmed by 5 bases and V by 6 bases; bases with no gene match: 6. The CDR3 has 14 residues. Germline V gives CDR1 MDHEN, CDR2 SYDVKM. The clonotype originates from a human donor in a cohort sampled during active COVID-19. The sequenced sample was peripheral blood. The V and J genes are TRBV28 and TRBJ1-1, with TRBD1 matching 10 bases. This chain's CDR3 is CASSTDRGLTEAFF. The CDR3, as DNA: TGTGCCAGCAGCACTGACAGGGGGCTGACTGAAGCTTTCTTT.